A single sample gave rise to the 3 T cell receptor beta chains below, sequenced in a study of response to subunit inactivated influenza vaccine. One entry per CDR3 protein, called by TCRdb with MiXCR from the RT-PCR reads. The sample has fewer than 750,000 distinct CDR3 sequences; 14% are singletons. This specimen was PBMCs from blood, taken 11 to 12 days after vaccination. Receptors originate from a man in his fifties who received an inactivated influenza vaccine.

V gene TRBV7-9 combines with J gene TRBJ2-7, with TRBD1 matching 9 bases. The CDR3 consists of 14 residues. The V gene end was trimmed by 3 bases and the J gene end by 3 bases; junction bases not matched to a gene: 3. CDR1 SEHNR and CDR2 FQNEAQ come from the germline V gene (reference sequence). Here the CDR3 reads CASSFLGQGYEQYF. CDR3 coding DNA: TGTGCCAGCAGCTTCCTGGGACAGGGCTACGAGCAGTACTTC.

CDR3: CASGTSGGWGANVLTF. The DNA of the CDR3 is TGTGCCAGTGGGACTAGCGGGGGTTGGGGGGCCAACGTCCTGACTTTC. The chain joins TRBV9 to TRBJ2-6; 14 bases line up with TRBD2. The CDR3 is 16 residues long. The ends lost 8 bases at V and 4 bases at J; junction bases unmatched: 5. Looked up from germline, CDR1 is SGDLS and CDR2 is YYNGEE. The full variable domain, rest sourced from reference TRBV9 and TRBJ2-6, is DSGVTQTPKHLITATGQRVTLRCSPRSGDLSVYWYQQSLDQGLQFLIQYYNGEERAKGNILERFSAQQFPDLHSELNLSSLELGDSALYFCASGTSGGWGANVLTFGAGSRLTVL.

This sequence joins TRBV5-1 and TRBJ2-1, with 7 nucleotides matching TRBD1. CDR1 and CDR2 from the germline V gene are SGHRS and YFSETQ. The CDR3 covers 16 residues. V lost 4 bases and J lost 6; bases outside the gene matches: 13. The CDR3 DNA reads TGCGCCAGCAGCCCACGAGGTACGACAGGGTTCAATGAGCAGTTCTTC. Its protein is CASSPRGTTGFNEQFF.